The 26 T cell receptor beta chains given below trace back to one sample, sequenced in a study of chemoradiotherapy in HPV16-positive cancers. Sequencing was performed with immunoSEQ multiplex PCR; in TCRdb, only in-frame clones are kept and a portion is missing. The profile shows about 29,000 clones, roughly nine tenths of them singletons. Sequences were derived from blood, sampled from a patient who underwent chemoradiotherapy. Receptor source: a human donor with HPV-associated anogenital cancer.

The chain links TRBV27 to TRBJ1-2; D unclear. With 4 bases removed from V and 4 bases from J, the gap between germline ends came to 22 bases. This CDR3 has 17 residues. Germline V gene data show CDR1 as MNHEY and CDR2 as SMNVEV (reference sequence). CDR3 protein: CASSSVTLTRSPYGYTF. DNA for the CDR3: TGTGCCAGCAGTTCTGTGACCCTTACACGGTCACCCTATGGCTACACCTTC.

In its sample, this clone was seen once. The chain has TRBV28 and TRBJ1-5; D is undetermined. The germline gives CDR1 MDHEN, CDR2 SYDVKM. The CDR3 contains 11 residues. Trimming stripped 10 bases from V and 5 bases from J, with 9 bases between. CDR3 sequence (DNA): TGTGCCACCGCCCGGGATCAGCCCCAGCATTTT. Its protein product is CATARDQPQHF. The whole variable domain, filled in from reference TRBV28 and TRBJ1-5, reads DVKVTQSSRYLVKRTGEKVFLECVQDMDHENMFWYRQDPGLGLRLIYFSYDVKMKEKGDIPEGYSVSREKKERFSLILESASTNQTSMYLCATARDQPQHFGDGTRLSIL.

J is TRBJ2-2 and V is TRBV7-9; no firm D call. There are 11 residues in the CDR3. Germline loops: CDR1 SEHNR, CDR2 FQNEAQ (reference sequence). Trimming took 3 bases from V and 8 from J, leaving 4 bases between them. The DNA of the CDR3 is TGTGCCAGCAGCTTCGAGGGGGAGCTGTTTTTT. Amino acid sequence: CASSFEGELFF.

The chain joins TRBV7-9 to TRBJ1-4; D not resolved. The germline V and J ends were trimmed by 1 base and 3 bases, with 9 bases remaining between them. The CDR3 contains 15 residues. Germline assignment: CDR1 SEHNR and CDR2 FQNEAQ (reference sequence). This chain's CDR3 is CASSLGGAANEKLFF. The CDR3 DNA reads as TGTGCCAGCAGCTTAGGAGGTGCTGCTAATGAAAAACTGTTTTTT.

The chain is built from TRBV5-1 and TRBJ2-7; TRBD1 matches 7 bases. Germline-derived CDR1 and CDR2 are SGHRS and YFSETQ. Trimming at V came to 3 bases and at J to 3 bases, leaving 3 bases not matched to a gene. This CDR3 is 13 amino acids long. CDR3 amino acids: CASSSDRDYEQYF. The CDR3 bases are TGCGCCAGCAGCTCAGACAGGGACTACGAGCAGTACTTC.

The V and J genes are TRBV2 and TRBJ2-5; 10 bases map to TRBD2. Germline V gene data show CDR1 as SNHLY and CDR2 as FYNNEI. There are 14 residues in the CDR3. Trimming took 4 bases from V and 4 from J; bases not matched to a gene: 3. Here the CDR3 DNA reads TGTGCCAGCAGTGGACTAGCGGGTGTAGAGACCCAGTACTTC. Amino acid sequence: CASSGLAGVETQYF.

This clone was observed a single time. The CDR3 bases are TGTGCCAGCACCCGCGGGGGGGCTAACTATGGCTACACCTTC. Its protein is CASTRGGANYGYTF. The rearrangement uses TRBV27 and TRBJ1-2; D perhaps matches TRBD1 (5 bases). V was trimmed by 7 bases and J by 0 bases, leaving 12 bases between them. Germline V gene sequence: CDR1 MNHEY, CDR2 SMNVEV (reference sequence). This CDR3 comprises 14 residues.

The rearrangement joins TRBV28 to TRBJ2-1; 13 bases fit TRBD2. The germline CDR1 and CDR2 sequences are MDHEN and SYDVKM. The CDR3 length is 16 residues. V lost 4 bases and J lost 2; bases outside the gene matches: 2. CDR3 region: CASSSGTSGTYNEQFF. CDR3 sequence (DNA): TGTGCCAGCAGTTCCGGGACTAGCGGGACCTACAATGAGCAGTTCTTC.

As for this clone: In the same sample, other DNA sequences code for this CDR3. The J gene is TRBJ2-7, the V gene TRBV27; 8 bases are a match to TRBD1. The trim removed 4 bases at V and 2 bases at J, leaving 4 bases unmatched. Germline CDR1 reads MNHEY; CDR2 reads SMNVEV (reference sequence). The CDR3 sequence is 14 residues long. The CDR3 loop reads CASSWSGGPYEQYF. CDR3 sequence (DNA): TGTGCCAGCAGTTGGTCAGGGGGCCCCTACGAGCAGTACTTC.

In nucleotides, the CDR3 is TGTGCCAGCAGCCCAGATCGGACGGAACCCACAGATACGCAGTATTTT. Its translation is CASSPDRTEPTDTQYF. The V call is TRBV11-2, the J call TRBJ2-3; D gene ambiguous. Trimming pared 5 bases from V and 2 bases from J, leaving 17 bases between. CDR1 and CDR2 (germline): SGHAT, FQNNGV. CDR3 size: 16 residues.

The rearrangement joins TRBV28 to TRBJ1-5, with a possible D match to TRBD1 (6 bases). Between the trimmed V and J ends, which lost 3 bases and 1 base, there was a span of 13 bases. The CDR3 covers 16 residues. CDR1 MDHEN and CDR2 SYDVKM come from the germline V gene. DNA for the CDR3: TGTGCCAGCAGTTTTGGGGGGGCCGGGAGCAATCAGCCCCAGCATTTT. It is translated as CASSFGGAGSNQPQHF.

The V and J genes are TRBV5-1 and TRBJ1-3; 7 bases line up with TRBD1. After removal of 4 bases from V and 3 bases from J, the junction contained 7 bases not matched to a gene. This CDR3 has 15 amino acids. In germline, CDR1 is SGHRS, CDR2 YFSETQ. This chain's CDR3 is CASSLTGTSGNTIYF. DNA of the CDR3: TGCGCCAGCAGCCTGACAGGGACAAGTGGAAACACCATATATTTT.

The chain employs TRBV27 and TRBJ2-7; no definite D call. Germline V lookup: CDR1 MNHEY, CDR2 SMNVEV (reference sequence). CDR3 length equals 14 residues. The V gene lost 3 bases and the J gene lost 0 bases, with 9 bases spanning the gap. The DNA of the CDR3 is TGTGCCAGCAGTTTCTCTAGAAACTCCTACGAGCAGTACTTC. Amino acid sequence: CASSFSRNSYEQYF.

The CDR3: CSANKDTGWGTDTQYF. The CDR3 nucleotides read TGCAGCGCCAACAAAGATACAGGCTGGGGCACAGATACGCAGTATTTT. The J gene is TRBJ2-3, the V gene TRBV29-1; TRBD1 might be the D (5 bases). Trimming removed 7 bases from V and 1 base from J, with 21 bases in between. The CDR3 contains 16 residues. CDR1 is SQVTM, CDR2 ANQGSEA, per germline.

This clone was seen more than once but under ten times. The rearrangement links TRBV6-1 to TRBJ2-2; possibly TRBD1 for D (5 bases). Germline V gives CDR1 MNHNS, CDR2 SASEGT. Trimming took off 1 base at V and 1 base at J, with 13 bases between the two ends. This CDR3 region has 17 residues. CDR3 protein: CASSEELQGWNTGELFF. CDR3 DNA sequence: TGTGCCAGCAGTGAAGAGTTGCAGGGATGGAACACCGGGGAGCTGTTTTTT.

The J gene is TRBJ2-5, the V gene TRBV7-2; D may correspond to TRBD1 or TRBD2 (5 bases each). This CDR3 comprises 13 residues. Germline values: CDR1 SGHTA, CDR2 FQGNSA. V shed 3 bases and J shed 2 bases, with 7 bases lying between them. The CDR3 sequence: CASSLGRQETQYF. CDR3 sequence (DNA): TGTGCCAGCAGCTTGGGACGGCAAGAGACCCAGTACTTC. The full variable domain, in which reference TRBV7-2 and TRBJ2-5 provide the parts outside the CDR3, is GAGVSQSPSNKVTEKGKDVELRCDPISGHTALYWYRQSLGQGLEFLIYFQGNSAPDKSGLPSDRFSAERTGGSVSTLTIQRTQQEDSAVYLCASSLGRQETQYFGPGTRLLVL.

V usage is TRBV30 and J usage is TRBJ2-1; TRBD1 agrees at 7 bases. CDR1 and CDR2 (germline): GTSNPN, SVGIG (reference sequence). The V gene end was trimmed by 0 bases and the J gene end by 4 bases; junction bases not matched to a gene: 12. The CDR3 covers 17 residues. The CDR3 spells CAWSVLRQGGPYNEQFF. The CDR3 nucleotides are TGTGCCTGGAGTGTACTGAGACAGGGTGGACCTTACAATGAGCAGTTCTTC.

The rearrangement links TRBV6-6 to TRBJ1-5; D possibly corresponds to TRBD1 (6 bases). CDR3 size: 16 residues. Trimming removed 0 bases at V and 9 bases at J, with 18 bases between. Germline-derived CDR1 and CDR2 are MNHNY and SVGAGI (reference sequence). The CDR3 here is CASSYSRLSGDGPQHF. In DNA, the CDR3 is TGTGCCAGCAGTTACTCGAGGTTGTCAGGGGATGGGCCCCAGCATTTT.

This chain connects TRBV19 to TRBJ2-7; D not certain. The germline gives CDR1 LNHDA, CDR2 SQIVND (reference sequence). The CDR3 contains 15 residues. The V end lost 3 bases, the J end lost 2 bases, and 14 bases lay between the germline ends. The CDR3 DNA is TGTGCCAGTAGTATCACTTACAGCACCACCTACGAGCAGTACTTC. Its protein product is CASSITYSTTYEQYF.

The V call is TRBV7-9, the J call TRBJ2-1, with TRBD2 matching 8 bases. This CDR3 has 14 amino acids. The germline gives CDR1 SEHNR, CDR2 FQNEAQ (reference sequence). The V gene end was trimmed by 11 bases and the J gene end by 1 base; junction bases not matched to a gene: 7. The CDR3 coding sequence is TGTGCCCAGGGGCGGGAGGATTCCTACAATGAGCAGTTCTTC. Encoded protein: CAQGREDSYNEQFF.

V gene TRBV7-9 combines with J gene TRBJ1-2, with D unresolved. With 3 bases removed from V and 8 bases from J, the gap between germline ends came to 10 bases. Germline V gives CDR1 SEHNR, CDR2 FQNEAQ (reference sequence). The CDR3 is 12 amino acids. The CDR3 reads CASSFWGFGYTF. The CDR3 coding sequence is TGTGCCAGCAGCTTTTGGGGATTCGGCTACACCTTC.

V usage is TRBV27 and J usage is TRBJ2-2, with no clear D. The CDR3 length is 12 residues. V was trimmed by 2 bases and J by 6 bases, leaving 4 bases between them. CDR1 and CDR2 from the germline V gene are MNHEY and SMNVEV (reference sequence). Here the CDR3 reads CASSLGPGELFF. For the CDR3, the DNA is TGTGCCAGCAGTTTAGGGCCCGGGGAGCTGTTTTTT.

This chain connects TRBV30 to TRBJ2-6; D unclear. Trimming took 2 bases from V and 11 from J, leaving 7 bases between them. The CDR3 consists of 11 residues. Germline V gene lookup returns CDR1 GTSNPN and CDR2 SVGIG (reference sequence). This chain's CDR3 is CAWSFSYVLTF. In DNA, the CDR3 is TGTGCCTGGAGTTTCTCTTACGTCCTGACTTTC. The full variable domain, completed using reference TRBV30 and TRBJ2-6, is SQTIHQWPATLVQPVGSPLSLECTVEGTSNPNLYWYRQAAGRGLQLLFYSVGIGQISSEVPQNLSASRPQDRQFILSSKKLLLSDSGFYLCAWSFSYVLTFGAGSRLTVL.

This clone was recorded only once. The chain carries TRBV18 and TRBJ2-7; 9 bases line up with TRBD1. V was clipped by 6 bases and J by 0 bases; unmatched bases: 6. CDR3 size: 15 residues. Germline lookup yields CDR1 KGHSH and CDR2 LQKENI. This CDR3 is CASSLAGQGSYEQYF. CDR3 DNA sequence: TGTGCCAGCTCGCTCGCGGGACAGGGCTCCTACGAGCAGTACTTC.

V gene TRBV11-2 combines with J gene TRBJ2-7, with 11 nucleotides matching TRBD1. Losses at the gene ends were 0 bases for V and 2 bases for J; bases not matched to a gene: 6. In germline, CDR1 is SGHAT, CDR2 FQNNGV. The CDR3 has 17 residues. The CDR3 sequence is CASSLEGPGQGAYEQYF. The CDR3, as DNA: TGTGCCAGCAGCTTAGAAGGGCCGGGACAGGGGGCCTACGAGCAGTACTTC.

The CDR3 nucleotides are TGCGCCAGCAGCCAACTCGGCTTCCGGGACTACGTAAAGGGTCACAATGAGCAGTTCTTC. Translation gives CASSQLGFRDYVKGHNEQFF. The V call is TRBV4-3, the J call TRBJ2-1; 7 nucleotides align to TRBD2. Losses at the gene ends were 2 bases for V and 5 bases for J; bases not matched to a gene: 21. CDR3 size: 20 residues. Germline values: CDR1 LGHNA, CDR2 YSLEER.